Shown below are 29 T cell receptor beta chains from a single sample sequenced in a study of T cells in localized non-small cell lung cancer. Measured with immunoSEQ multiplex PCR; TCRdb has only the in-frame clones, and not every one. The sample includes approximately 46,000 clones, 81% of them seen just once. The source was peripheral blood mononuclear cells, collected before any cancer treatment. Receptors were obtained from a man aged 40 to 70 with stage III lung adenocarcinoma.

A few counts support this clone. The CDR3 bases are TGTGCCAGCAGTGAACTATACTCCTACAATGAGCAGTTCTTC. Residues: CASSELYSYNEQFF. The chain couples TRBV6-1 to TRBJ2-1; D is ambiguous. The ends were cut back, 2 bases at V and 0 bases at J, with 5 bases in the middle. The germline V gene encodes CDR1 MNHNS and CDR2 SASEGT. This CDR3 has 14 amino acids.

In the case of this clone: At one end, the junction sequence differs from germline, possibly due to a read error. This sample also contains other DNA sequences that code for the same CDR3. The chain has TRBV29-1 and TRBJ2-3; the D gene could be TRBD1 or TRBD2 (5 bases each). The CDR3 runs to 12 residues. Germline-derived CDR1 and CDR2 are SQVTM and ANQGSEA. The chain's CDR3 is CSVADTTDTQYF. The CDR3 DNA reads as TGTAGCGTTGCGGACACCACAGATACGCAGTATTTT.

This clone was recorded only once. V is TRBV19 and J is TRBJ1-4; D may be TRBD1 (5 bases). Between the trimmed V and J ends, which lost 7 bases and 8 bases, there was a span of 11 bases. The CDR3 has 12 residues. Germline CDR1 LNHDA, CDR2 SQIVND (reference sequence). The chain's CDR3 is CASKGREEKLFF. CDR3 DNA: TGTGCCAGTAAGGGCAGGGAGGAAAAACTGTTTTTT. The full variable domain, with the rest looked up from reference TRBV19 and TRBJ1-4, is DGGITQSPKYLFRKEGQNVTLSCEQNLNHDAMYWYRQDPGQGLRLIYYSQIVNDFQKGDIAEGYSVSREKKESFPLTVTSAQKNPTAFYLCASKGREEKLFFGSGTQLSVL.

The genes are TRBV6-6 and TRBJ1-2, with TRBD1 as a possible D gene (5 bases). The CDR3 is made up of 16 amino acids. V lost 0 bases and J lost 0, with 11 bases in between. Germline lookup yields CDR1 MNHNY and CDR2 SVGAGI (reference sequence). The CDR3 spells CASSYSTAGSNYGYTF. CDR3 nucleotides: TGTGCCAGCAGTTACTCGACAGCAGGCTCTAACTATGGCTACACCTTC.

The chain combines TRBV10-2 with TRBJ2-3; D is unresolved. Germline-derived CDR1 and CDR2 are WSHSY and SAAADI. Trimming took off 0 bases at V and 0 bases at J, with 10 bases between the two ends. CDR3 length equals 16 residues. CDR3 in amino acids: CASSESVTRSTDTQYF. The CDR3 nucleotides read TGCGCCAGCAGTGAGTCGGTCACACGGAGCACAGATACGCAGTATTTT.

This rearrangement joins TRBV25-1 to TRBJ2-5; a possible D gene is TRBD1 (5 bases). CDR1 is MGHDK, CDR2 SYGVNS, per germline. V was shortened by 1 base and J by 5 bases, with 17 bases between the two germline ends. The CDR3 runs to 16 residues. For the CDR3, the DNA is TGTGCCAGCAGTGAATCCGCTGGACACTTCGGGGAGACCCAGTACTTC. This sequence encodes CASSESAGHFGETQYF.

V usage is TRBV7-8 and J usage is TRBJ2-7; 7 bases line up with TRBD2. This CDR3 has 15 amino acids. V was clipped by 3 bases and J by 5 bases; unmatched bases: 10. Germline loops: CDR1 SGHVS, CDR2 FQNEAQ. CDR3 loop: CASSFPGRQGDEQYF. CDR3 coding DNA: TGTGCCAGCAGCTTCCCCGGGAGGCAGGGAGACGAGCAGTACTTC. The variable domain in full, with the rest retrieved from reference TRBV7-8 and TRBJ2-7, is GAGVSQSPRYKVAKRGQDVALRCDPISGHVSLFWYQQALGQGPEFLTYFQNEAQLDKSGLPSDRFFAERPEGSVSTLKIQRTQQEDSAVYLCASSFPGRQGDEQYFGPGTRLTVT.

V usage is TRBV14 and J usage is TRBJ2-2; D gene unclear. The germline V gene has CDR1 SGHDN and CDR2 FVKESK. The CDR3 covers 13 residues. Between the trimmed V and J ends, which lost 4 bases and 2 bases, there was a span of 5 bases. CDR3: CASSLLNTGELFF. CDR3 nucleotides: TGTGCCAGCAGCCTATTAAACACCGGGGAGCTGTTTTTT. Based on the CDR3 plus reference TRBV14 and TRBJ2-2, the full variable domain is EAGVTQFPSHSVIEKGQTVTLRCDPISGHDNLYWYRRVMGKEIKFLLHFVKESKQDESGMPNNRFLAERTGGTYSTLKVQPAELEDSGVYFCASSLLNTGELFFGEGSRLTVL.

This clone was found a few times. The chain carries TRBV10-3 and TRBJ2-3; maybe TRBD1 (6 bases). V lost 6 bases and J 0 bases, leaving 10 bases between the germline ends. Germline V gene data show CDR1 as ENHRY and CDR2 as SYGVKD. The CDR3 has 14 residues. The CDR3 DNA follows: TGTGCCATCAGCCCAGGGGCAAGCACAGATACGCAGTATTTT. This gives the protein CAISPGASTDTQYF.

The chain recombines TRBV19 with TRBJ2-7; 7 bases line up with TRBD2. This CDR3 comprises 16 residues. Trimming took 5 bases from V and 2 from J; bases not matched to a gene: 12. Germline CDR1 reads LNHDA; CDR2 reads SQIVND (reference sequence). The CDR3 is CASSPSSRGVPYEQYF. CDR3 in DNA: TGTGCCAGTAGTCCCTCAAGCCGGGGGGTCCCCTACGAGCAGTACTTC. Full variable domain (rest looked up from reference TRBV19 and TRBJ2-7): DGGITQSPKYLFRKEGQNVTLSCEQNLNHDAMYWYRQDPGQGLRLIYYSQIVNDFQKGDIAEGYSVSREKKESFPLTVTSAQKNPTAFYLCASSPSSRGVPYEQYFGPGTRLTVT.

This clone was observed once. In DNA form, the CDR3 reads TGTGCCAGTAGTGGTCGGGGAGAGCAGTACTTC. Translating it yields CASSGRGEQYF. The rearrangement links TRBV19 to TRBJ2-7, with a tentative D call TRBD2 (5 bases). The CDR3 is 11 amino acids. CDR1 and CDR2 (germline): LNHDA, SQIVND (reference sequence). V was shortened by 5 bases and J by 7 bases, with 9 bases between the two germline ends.

The chain employs TRBV2 and TRBJ1-5; TRBD1 matches at 9 bases. In germline, CDR1 is SNHLY, CDR2 FYNNEI. With 6 bases clipped from V and 0 bases from J, the junction kept 9 bases outside the gene matches. This CDR3 is built from 17 residues. In DNA form, the CDR3 reads TGTGCCAGCAGGGGGGGACAGGGATTTAATAGCAATCAGCCCCAGCATTTT. Its protein product is CASRGGQGFNSNQPQHF. The full variable domain, rest sourced from reference TRBV2 and TRBJ1-5, is EPEVTQTPSHQVTQMGQEVILRCVPISNHLYFYWYRQILGQKVEFLVSFYNNEISEKSEIFDDQFSVERPDGSNFTLKIRSTKLEDSAMYFCASRGGQGFNSNQPQHFGDGTRLSIL.

The J gene is TRBJ2-7, the V gene TRBV7-3; D gene ambiguous. This CDR3 has 14 residues. With 1 base removed from V and 2 bases from J, the gap between germline ends came to 9 bases. In germline, CDR1 is SGHTA, CDR2 FQGTGA. CDR3 sequence (DNA): TGTGCCAGCAGCTTAATCGTCGCAGCCTACGAGCAGTACTTC. Translating it yields CASSLIVAAYEQYF. Based on the CDR3 plus reference TRBV7-3 and TRBJ2-7, the full variable domain is GAGVSQTPSNKVTEKGKYVELRCDPISGHTALYWYRQSLGQGPEFLIYFQGTGAADDSGLPNDRFFAVRPEGSVSTLKIQRTERGDSAVYLCASSLIVAAYEQYFGPGTRLTVT.

The V gene is TRBV11-3, the J gene TRBJ2-1; D unresolved. Germline CDR1 is SGHNT and CDR2 is YENEEA. There are 13 residues in the CDR3. V was cut by 2 bases and J by 5 bases, with 7 bases left in between. The CDR3: CASSLIGDNEQFF. The CDR3, as DNA: TGTGCCAGCAGCTTAATAGGCGACAATGAGCAGTTCTTC.

The chain is built from TRBV5-6 and TRBJ1-2; TRBD1 might be the D (6 bases). The V gene's germline CDR1 is SGHDT and CDR2 YYEEEE. The CDR3 length is 14 residues. The ends were cut back, 0 bases at V and 4 bases at J, with 10 bases in the middle. CDR3 sequence: CASSLAQGGYGYTF. As DNA, the CDR3 is TGTGCCAGCAGCTTGGCACAGGGCGGCTATGGCTACACCTTC. The whole variable domain, remainder taken from reference TRBV5-6 and TRBJ1-2, is DAGVTQSPTHLIKTRGQQVTLRCSPKSGHDTVSWYQQALGQGPQFIFQYYEEEERQRGNFPDRFSGHQFPNYSSELNVNALLLGDSALYLCASSLAQGGYGYTFGSGTRLTVV.

The chain combines TRBV12-5 with TRBJ2-3, with D uncertain. The CDR3 contains 16 residues. Germline lookup yields CDR1 LGHNT and CDR2 FRNRAP. Trimming removed 6 bases at V and 4 bases at J, with 20 bases between. The CDR3 spells CASGPFRIMGPDTQYF. The CDR3 nucleotides are TGTGCTAGTGGCCCCTTTCGGATCATGGGCCCAGATACGCAGTATTTT.

The chain recombines TRBV18 with TRBJ1-1; D unclear. V lost 0 bases and J lost 1, with 15 bases in between. The germline V gene encodes CDR1 KGHSH and CDR2 LQKENI. This CDR3 contains 17 residues. The CDR3 region has the DNA TGTGCCAGCTCACCACCGTGGATGGTTAGGAGGAACACTGAAGCTTTCTTT. Amino acid sequence: CASSPPWMVRRNTEAFF.

V gene TRBV21-1 combines with J gene TRBJ2-3; the D call of TRBD1 is as the table states it, not checked on the DNA. TRBV21-1 is shown as a pseudogene. This CDR3 contains 17 residues. CDR3 region: CASSKEMGRGGTDTQYF. The CDR3 DNA follows: TGTGCCAGCAGCAAAGAAATGGGCAGGGGAGGCACAGATACGCAGTATTTT.

The V call is TRBV7-6, the J call TRBJ1-5; 12 bases line up with TRBD1. CDR3 length: 16 residues. Losses at the gene ends were 1 base for V and 7 bases for J; bases not matched to a gene: 5. Per germline, CDR1 SGHVS and CDR2 FNYEAQ. In DNA form, the CDR3 reads TGTGCCAGCAGCTTAGGGGGACAGGGGGCAGAACAGCCCCAGCATTTT. Protein: CASSLGGQGAEQPQHF. The full variable domain, rest sourced from reference TRBV7-6 and TRBJ1-5, is GAGVSQSPRYKVTKRGQDVALRCDPISGHVSLYWYRQALGQGPEFLTYFNYEAQQDKSGLPNDRFSAERPEGSISTLTIQRTEQRDSAMYRCASSLGGQGAEQPQHFGDGTRLSIL.

J is TRBJ1-1 and V is TRBV5-4; possibly TRBD1 for D (6 bases). From germline, CDR1 is SGHNT and CDR2 YYREEE (reference sequence). The CDR3 totals 12 residues. V lost 4 bases and J 4 bases, leaving 8 bases between the germline ends. Written as DNA, the CDR3 is TGTGCCAGCAGCGGCAGGGGCACTGAAGCTTTCTTT. Translation: CASSGRGTEAFF.

This clone was seen only once. The chain combines TRBV25-1 with TRBJ2-7; TRBD1 matches at 9 bases. The junction had 9 bases not matched to a gene; V was cut back by 4 bases and J by 5 bases. The CDR3 runs 15 residues. Germline CDR1 is MGHDK and CDR2 is SYGVNS. The CDR3 spells CASSAIGTGLHEQYF. The CDR3 nucleotides are TGTGCCAGCAGTGCGATCGGGACAGGGTTACACGAGCAGTACTTC.

The V call is TRBV6-1, the J call TRBJ1-2; D gene unclear. In germline, CDR1 is MNHNS, CDR2 SASEGT. This CDR3 comprises 18 residues. Between the trimmed V and J ends, which lost 0 bases and 0 bases, there was a span of 17 bases. DNA of the CDR3: TGTGCCAGCAGTGAAGCGCTGGAACGGAGGGTCCCTAACTATGGCTACACCTTC. This sequence encodes CASSEALERRVPNYGYTF.

The J gene is TRBJ2-3, the V gene TRBV29-1, with 9 bases identical to TRBD2. The CDR3 is made up of 16 amino acids. Germline lookup yields CDR1 SQVTM and CDR2 ANQGSEA. The V segment lost 0 bases and the J segment 1 base; nucleotides outside the gene matches: 5. The CDR3: CSVEDMIAGGTDTQYF. Written as DNA, the CDR3 is TGCAGCGTTGAAGACATGATAGCGGGGGGCACAGATACGCAGTATTTT.

The chain joins TRBV10-3 to TRBJ2-5, with D hard to call. The CDR3 spans 13 residues. CDR1 is ENHRY, CDR2 SYGVKD, per germline. The germline V and J ends were trimmed by 3 bases and 5 bases, with 10 bases remaining between them. The CDR3, as DNA: TGTGCCATCAGTGATGGCAGGCGGGAGACCCAGTACTTC. Protein: CAISDGRRETQYF.

The DNA for the CDR3 is TGTGCCAGCAGCTTGGAGCGGGGACAGGGGATAACAGATACGCAGTATTTT. The encoded protein is CASSLERGQGITDTQYF. The V and J genes are TRBV5-4 and TRBJ2-3; 10 nucleotides align to TRBD1. This CDR3 comprises 17 residues. Germline CDR1 and CDR2: SGHNT and YYREEE (reference sequence). V lost 0 bases, J lost 3 bases, and 7 bases stayed unmatched.

The J gene is TRBJ2-5, the V gene TRBV27, with a tentative D call TRBD2 (6 bases). The germline CDR1 and CDR2 sequences are MNHEY and SMNVEV (reference sequence). V was shortened by 2 bases and J by 1 base, with 14 bases between the two germline ends. The CDR3 is made up of 16 amino acids. CDR3 sequence: CASSLTDLGGQETQYF. The CDR3 DNA sequence: TGTGCCAGCAGTTTAACAGACTTGGGGGGCCAAGAGACCCAGTACTTC.

The genes are TRBV4-1 and TRBJ2-3, with unresolved D. Deletions cut 0 bases from V and 5 bases from J, with 9 bases between. CDR3 length equals 14 residues. Germline V gives CDR1 MGHRA, CDR2 YSYEKL. In nucleotides, the CDR3 is TGCGCCAGCAGCCAAGATGAAGGAAAAGATACGCAGTATTTT. Its protein product is CASSQDEGKDTQYF.

The chain employs TRBV2 and TRBJ1-5, with D hard to call. Trimming removed 4 bases from V and 4 bases from J, with 14 bases in between. The CDR3 is 15 amino acids. CDR1 is SNHLY and CDR2 is FYNNEI in the germline V gene. DNA of the CDR3: TGTGCCAGCAGTGCAGAAGGACGGTGGAATCAGCCCCAGCATTTT. Its translation: CASSAEGRWNQPQHF.

This chain joins TRBV6-1 and TRBJ1-1, with D possibly being TRBD1 (5 bases). Germline CDR1 and CDR2: MNHNS and SASEGT. This CDR3 comprises 14 residues. The V gene lost 6 bases and the J gene lost 1 base, with 12 bases spanning the gap. The CDR3 bases are TGTGCCAGCAGGGACCAGGGTAGGAACACTGAAGCTTTCTTT. Translated, it gives CASRDQGRNTEAFF.